The 10 T cell receptor beta chains in this list originate from one sample, sequenced in a study of T cell responses to AZD1222 COVID-19 vaccine (dated by TCRdb to about 2021). The label giving this sample's time point can be read as: about 28 days (+/-7) after the second vaccine dose. The library was generated by the immunoSEQ multiplex PCR assay. Drawn from immuneACCESS, this table holds only the in-frame rearrangements with V and J called that TCRdb kept. Clones are partly lost; checked studies trace under half to an unresolved V gene and leave the rest unexplained. Within this sample are about 120,000 clones, with about 86% of them counted one time only. The ten top clones hold around 3% of the sample. The sample was peripheral blood, taken 28 days after the second AZD1222 dose. These receptors were taken from an adult who received the AZD1222 COVID-19 vaccine.

The chain carries TRBV2 and TRBJ2-2; 8 positions match TRBD2. Losses at the gene ends were 11 bases for V and 4 bases for J; bases not matched to a gene: 12. The CDR3 sequence is 15 residues long. Germline V CDR1 and CDR2: SNHLY, FYNNEI. The CDR3 coding sequence is TGTGCCCGCGCGGGGGCGGGGGGCGGCACCGGGGAGCTGTTTTTT. Translation gives CARAGAGGGTGELFF.

The chain carries TRBV18 and TRBJ2-6; D may be TRBD2 (6 bases). V lost 2 bases and J 2 bases, leaving 10 bases between the germline ends. The germline CDR1 and CDR2 sequences are KGHSH and LQKENI. The CDR3 spans 16 residues. CDR3 sequence reads: CASSPKEGTGANVLTF. CDR3 nucleotide sequence: TGTGCCAGCTCACCAAAGGAGGGCACTGGGGCCAACGTCCTGACTTTC.

The chain links TRBV5-1 to TRBJ1-1, with 8 bases that match TRBD1. The germline CDR1 and CDR2 sequences are SGHRS and YFSETQ. The V gene end was trimmed by 4 bases and the J gene end by 4 bases; junction bases not matched to a gene: 9. The CDR3 length is 15 residues. CDR3 sequence: CASSASATGVTEAFF. Here the CDR3 DNA reads TGCGCCAGCAGCGCCTCCGCGACAGGGGTCACTGAAGCTTTCTTT.

This chain links TRBV3-1 (or the pseudogene TRBV3-2) with TRBJ1-4; the match to TRBD1 covers 7 bases. Germline trimming cut 1 base from V and 6 bases from J; bases unmatched to any gene: 5. There are 15 residues in the CDR3. Germline CDR1 LGHDT, CDR2 YNNKEL (reference sequence). The CDR3 nucleotides read TGTGCCAGCAGCCAAGTACAGGGGAGATATGAAAAACTGTTTTTT. This translates into CASSQVQGRYEKLFF.

This chain uses TRBV6-4 with TRBJ1-1; possibly TRBD1 for D (5 bases). Per germline, CDR1 MRHNA and CDR2 SNTAGT. The ends were cut back, 0 bases at V and 10 bases at J, with 18 bases in the middle. This CDR3 has 15 residues. This chain's CDR3 is CASSDSISSRGSAFF. The CDR3 DNA sequence: TGTGCCAGCAGTGACTCGATCTCCAGCCGGGGGTCAGCTTTCTTT.

The V gene is TRBV4-1, the J gene TRBJ2-5; D gene ambiguous. There are 15 residues in the CDR3. In germline, CDR1 is MGHRA, CDR2 YSYEKL. Trimming removed 0 bases at V and 3 bases at J, with 11 bases between. CDR3 in amino acids: CASSQEISRKETQYF. CDR3 nucleotide sequence: TGCGCCAGCAGCCAAGAGATTTCACGGAAAGAGACCCAGTACTTC.

The table lists this clone with a few counts. At one end the junction does not follow the germline gene, possibly because of a read error. V usage is TRBV4-1 and J usage is TRBJ2-7; D may be TRBD2 (8 bases). Per germline, CDR1 MGHRA and CDR2 YSYEKL. The CDR3 length is 20 residues. The CDR3: CASSDPLTGREVAGSSEQYF. The CDR3 DNA reads TGCGCCAGCAGCGACCCCTTGACAGGGAGGGAAGTAGCGGGGTCCTCCGAGCAGTACTTC.

This clone was detected once. V and J are TRBV5-1 and TRBJ1-2, with 11 bases lining up with TRBD1. The CDR3 is 17 residues long. J lost 5 bases, V lost 0 bases, and 9 bases had no gene match. Germline V lookup: CDR1 SGHRS, CDR2 YFSETQ. The CDR3 reads CASSLARDRGNPYGYTF. CDR3 DNA: TGCGCCAGCAGCTTGGCCCGGGACAGGGGGAATCCATATGGCTACACCTTC.

The count of this clone is one. CDR3 protein: CASRPGTAETEKLFF. CDR3 bases: TGTGCCAGCAGGCCTGGGACAGCCGAAACTGAAAAACTGTTTTTT. The chain combines TRBV6-5 with TRBJ1-4; TRBD1 aligns across 7 bases. V was clipped by 6 bases and J by 7 bases; unmatched bases: 11. Germline V gene data show CDR1 as MNHEY and CDR2 as SVGAGI. This CDR3 spans 15 amino acids.

V usage is TRBV10-1 and J usage is TRBJ1-1; D is ambiguous. V dropped 3 bases and J dropped 5 bases, with 7 bases sitting between them. CDR1 is WNHNN and CDR2 is SYGVQD in the germline V gene (reference sequence). The CDR3 loop spans 12 amino acids. CDR3 residues: CASSEAGTEAFF. The CDR3 coding sequence is TGCGCCAGCAGTGAAGCGGGGACTGAAGCTTTCTTT.